What follows are 4 T cell receptor beta chains derived from one specimen sequenced in a study of OX40 agonist ivuxolimab in advanced cancers. Clones were read by immunoSEQ multiplex PCR, and TCRdb kept only the in-frame ones, dropping some. The sample holds about 75,000 clones; over 85% are singletons and the top ten take about 0.4%. Sequencing used CD4+ or CD8+ T cells sorted from blood, obtained in a trial of the OX40 agonist ivuxolimab. These receptor sequences come from an adult with an advanced solid tumor such as melanoma, head and neck, liver or kidney cancer.

The chain recombines TRBV29-1 with TRBJ1-5; no clear D gene. From germline, CDR1 is SQVTM and CDR2 ANQGSEA. The ends were cut back, 5 bases at V and 5 bases at J, with 10 bases in the middle. The CDR3 contains 12 residues. DNA for the CDR3: TGCAGCGTTTCGACTGGAGATCAGCCCCAGCATTTT. It yields the protein CSVSTGDQPQHF.

The V and J genes are TRBV5-8 and TRBJ2-3, with TRBD2 matching over 7 bases. V dropped 0 bases and J dropped 0; count of bases not matched to a gene: 1. CDR3 length: 15 residues. Germline CDR1 and CDR2: SGHTS and YDEGEE. Written as DNA, the CDR3 is TGTGCCAGCAGCTTGGGCGGGGGTAGCACAGATACGCAGTATTTT. Translated, it gives CASSLGGGSTDTQYF.

This clone was found a few times. This rearrangement joins TRBV28 to TRBJ1-2; 7 bases are shared with TRBD1. The V gene end was trimmed by 6 bases and the J gene end by 9 bases; junction bases not matched to a gene: 10. In germline, CDR1 is MDHEN, CDR2 SYDVKM. This CDR3 region has 13 residues. CDR3 protein: CASSSQGISRYTF. CDR3 bases: TGTGCCAGCAGCTCACAGGGGATATCTCGCTACACCTTC.

The chain links TRBV28 to TRBJ2-1, with TRBD1 as a possible D gene (6 bases). There are 16 residues in the CDR3. Germline-derived CDR1 and CDR2 are MDHEN and SYDVKM. V was pared by 10 bases and J by 12 bases, with 31 bases between. This CDR3 is CATIATQGRGVFGQFF. For the CDR3, the DNA is TGTGCCACCATAGCAACACAGGGCAGGGGAGTATTTGGGCAGTTCTTC. The full variable domain, with the rest looked up from reference TRBV28 and TRBJ2-1, is DVKVTQSSRYLVKRTGEKVFLECVQDMDHENMFWYRQDPGLGLRLIYFSYDVKMKEKGDIPEGYSVSREKKERFSLILESASTNQTSMYLCATIATQGRGVFGQFFGPGTRLTVL.